This passage covers 20 T cell receptor beta chains from one sample sequenced in a study of shared clonotypes between healthy human individuals. Libraries were prepared by immunoSEQ multiplex PCR; TCRdb keeps only in-frame clonotypes and omits some of them. The sample has hundreds of thousands of clones; 60% to 85% are singletons. The specimen was PBMCs. The receptors were sampled from a woman aged 40 to 50 in good health. Some clones in this sample may be carry-over from other donors' samples.

This clone was recorded only once. The gene calls are TRBV27 and TRBJ1-2; D might be TRBD1 (6 bases). Trimming removed 6 bases at V and 7 bases at J, with 18 bases between. Germline-derived CDR1 and CDR2 are MNHEY and SMNVEV (reference sequence). The CDR3 totals 14 residues. Here the CDR3 reads CASSPGRGSSGYTF. The DNA for the CDR3 is TGTGCCAGCAGCCCTGGGAGGGGGTCAAGTGGCTACACCTTC.

This clone has at least ten counts. Other DNA sequences from this sample encode an identical CDR3 as well. The V call is TRBV7-2, the J call TRBJ2-7, with D perhaps being TRBD1 or TRBD2 (5 bases each). The germline gives CDR1 SGHTA, CDR2 FQGNSA. The CDR3 has 15 amino acids. The ends were cut back, 0 bases at V and 2 bases at J, with 11 bases in the middle. The CDR3 spells CASSLAGQGAYEQYF. DNA of the CDR3: TGTGCCAGCAGCTTAGCAGGTCAGGGAGCCTACGAGCAGTACTTC.

V gene TRBV5-1 combines with J gene TRBJ2-2, with D unclear. The CDR3 has 12 amino acids. V was pared by 2 bases and J by 6 bases, with 5 bases between. Germline-derived CDR1 and CDR2 are SGHRS and YFSETQ. The CDR3 nucleotides are TGCGCCAGCAGCTTTTATCCCGGGGAGCTGTTTTTT. Encoded protein: CASSFYPGELFF.

Only one count was recorded for this clone. The chain is built from TRBV20-1 and TRBJ2-7; D not certain. Germline CDR1 DFQATT, CDR2 SNEGSKA (reference sequence). This CDR3 contains 11 residues. Deletions cut 0 bases from V and 7 bases from J, with 7 bases between. The CDR3 bases are TGCAGTGCTAGAGAAGGGTGGGAGCAGTACTTC. Translating it yields CSAREGWEQYF.

In DNA form, the CDR3 reads TGCGCCAGCTTGTTTTGGCGGCACAATCAGCCCCAGCATTTT. Protein: CASLFWRHNQPQHF. The chain is built from TRBV10-2 and TRBJ1-5; D is ambiguous. V gave up 8 bases and J gave up 3 bases, with 14 bases separating them. The CDR3 is 14 residues long. Germline values: CDR1 WSHSY, CDR2 SAAADI.

The chain combines TRBV27 with TRBJ1-5; a weak D match, TRBD1 (6 bases). The CDR3 consists of 15 residues. CDR1 is MNHEY, CDR2 SMNVEV, per germline (reference sequence). V dropped 3 bases and J dropped 0 bases, with 9 bases sitting between them. The chain's CDR3 is CASSFGTHSNQPQHF. CDR3 coding DNA: TGTGCCAGCAGTTTCGGGACACATAGCAATCAGCCCCAGCATTTT.

The V gene is TRBV25-1, the J gene TRBJ1-2; D is ambiguous. Germline-derived CDR1 and CDR2 are MGHDK and SYGVNS. The CDR3 is 14 amino acids. The V and J ends lost 2 bases and 1 base respectively, with 8 bases between them. As DNA, the CDR3 is TGTGCCAGCAGTGAACCCCATCATAACTATGGCTACACCTTC. Its protein product is CASSEPHHNYGYTF.

The chain carries TRBV5-1 and TRBJ1-4, with TRBD1 identical over 10 bases. The germline V gene has CDR1 SGHRS and CDR2 YFSETQ. Germline trimming cut 4 bases from V and 6 bases from J; bases unmatched to any gene: 3. This CDR3 region has 14 residues. For the CDR3, the DNA is TGCGCCAGCAGCCCGACAGGGGGCTATGAAAAACTGTTTTTT. It is translated as CASSPTGGYEKLFF.

This chain joins TRBV6-5 and TRBJ2-1; D may correspond to TRBD1 or TRBD2 (5 bases each). Trimming pared 0 bases from V and 7 bases from J, leaving 10 bases between. CDR3 length: 14 amino acids. CDR1 and CDR2 (germline): MNHEY, SVGAGI. The CDR3 region has the DNA TGTGCCAGCAGTTACTCGGGGGATGGGAATGAGCAGTTCTTC. Encoded protein: CASSYSGDGNEQFF.

Concerning this clone itself: Other DNA sequences in this sample translate to the same CDR3. The gene calls are TRBV6-4 and TRBJ2-3, with D possibly being TRBD1 (6 bases). This CDR3 is 15 amino acids long. V lost 2 bases and J lost 1, with 10 bases in between. Germline assignment: CDR1 MRHNA and CDR2 SNTAGT. CDR3 loop: CASSDRGHRTDTQYF. CDR3 nucleotides: TGTGCCAGCAGTGACCGGGGACACCGCACAGATACGCAGTATTTT.

This clone has only a few counts. The V gene is TRBV27, the J gene TRBJ1-2; the match to TRBD1 covers 8 bases. Looked up from germline, CDR1 is MNHEY and CDR2 is SMNVEV (reference sequence). The CDR3 runs to 15 residues. Germline trimming cut 5 bases from V and 8 bases from J; bases unmatched to any gene: 13. The CDR3 DNA reads TGTGCCAGCAGTCCCCAGATCCAGGGGGCTGGCGGCTACACCTTC. It translates to CASSPQIQGAGGYTF.

This rearrangement joins TRBV5-1 to TRBJ2-6; D might be TRBD1 or TRBD2, each matching 6 bases. Deletions cut 2 bases from V and 12 bases from J, with 15 bases between. Germline CDR1 is SGHRS and CDR2 is YFSETQ. The CDR3 contains 14 residues. CDR3 protein: CASSLTSGEVVLTF. The CDR3 nucleotides read TGCGCCAGCAGCTTAACGTCAGGGGAGGTCGTCCTGACTTTC.

With regard to this clone: One base away lies a much larger clone, so this may be a sequencing read error. The sample holds other DNA sequences that translate to the same CDR3. The J gene is TRBJ1-1, the V gene TRBV9; perhaps TRBD1 as D (5 bases). Per the germline V gene, CDR1 is SGDLS and CDR2 is YYNGEE. V was pared by 0 bases and J by 4 bases, with 13 bases between. The CDR3 runs to 15 residues. The CDR3 DNA is TGTGCCAGCAGCGTAGCCGGGGGTTCCTTCACTGAAGCTTTCTTT. Protein sequence: CASSVAGGSFTEAFF.

This sequence joins TRBV7-6 and TRBJ2-3; TRBD2 matches 10 bases. CDR1 and CDR2 from the germline V gene are SGHVS and FNYEAQ. The CDR3 runs to 16 residues. The junction had 13 bases not matched to a gene; V was cut back by 6 bases and J by 7 bases. As DNA, the CDR3 is TGTGCCAGCAGTCTTAGGGCTAGCGGGAGTTCTTATACGCAGTATTTT. Amino acids: CASSLRASGSSYTQYF.

The chain combines TRBV6-4 with TRBJ2-3; 9 bases fit TRBD2. The CDR3 has 16 residues. V lost 2 bases, J lost 2 bases, and 5 bases stayed unmatched. Per the germline V gene, CDR1 is MRHNA and CDR2 is SNTAGT. This chain's CDR3 is CASSDVAGGSTDTQYF. The CDR3 DNA sequence: TGTGCCAGCAGTGACGTGGCGGGAGGGTCCACAGATACGCAGTATTTT.

This clone appeared a few times. CDR3 protein: CSVPGTGWEQFF. CDR3 nucleotides: TGCAGCGTCCCCGGGACAGGGTGGGAGCAGTTCTTC. This rearrangement joins TRBV29-1 to TRBJ2-1; 9 nucleotides agree with TRBD1. The V gene end was trimmed by 6 bases and the J gene end by 10 bases; junction bases not matched to a gene: 7. The V gene's germline CDR1 is SQVTM and CDR2 ANQGSEA. The CDR3 runs to 12 residues.

The genes are TRBV5-4 and TRBJ2-1; 14 positions agree with TRBD2. The CDR3 is 16 residues long. The trim removed 0 bases at V and 8 bases at J, leaving 4 bases unmatched. Germline values: CDR1 SGHNT, CDR2 YYREEE (reference sequence). The CDR3 is CASSLGGTSGSHEQFF. In nucleotides, the CDR3 is TGTGCCAGCAGCTTGGGAGGGACTAGCGGGAGCCATGAGCAGTTCTTC.

CDR3 nucleotide sequence: TGTGCCTGGAGTGCTATAACAGGGGGGGGAGAGACCCAGTACTTC. This sequence encodes CAWSAITGGGETQYF. This rearrangement joins TRBV30 to TRBJ2-5; maybe TRBD1 (8 bases). Germline V CDR1 and CDR2: GTSNPN, SVGIG (reference sequence). V lost 1 base, J lost 4 bases, and 16 bases lay in between. The CDR3 is made up of 15 amino acids.

The rearrangement links TRBV6-1 to TRBJ1-2; D unclear. V was shortened by 2 bases and J by 6 bases, with 10 bases between the two germline ends. CDR1 is MNHNS and CDR2 is SASEGT in the germline V gene. The CDR3 is 13 residues long. The CDR3 sequence is CASSERFSDGYTF. The CDR3 DNA reads TGTGCCAGCAGTGAACGTTTCTCTGATGGCTACACCTTC.

The chain recombines TRBV6-4 with TRBJ1-5, with 8 bases identical to TRBD1. V gave up 8 bases and J gave up 4 bases; unmatched junction bases: 25. Germline V lookup: CDR1 MRHNA, CDR2 SNTAGT. The length of the CDR3 is 20 residues. The CDR3 region has the DNA TGTGCCAGCGGAAAGAGACCCGAAGCGACAGGGGATGGAGAGAATCAGCCCCAGCATTTT. Residues: CASGKRPEATGDGENQPQHF.